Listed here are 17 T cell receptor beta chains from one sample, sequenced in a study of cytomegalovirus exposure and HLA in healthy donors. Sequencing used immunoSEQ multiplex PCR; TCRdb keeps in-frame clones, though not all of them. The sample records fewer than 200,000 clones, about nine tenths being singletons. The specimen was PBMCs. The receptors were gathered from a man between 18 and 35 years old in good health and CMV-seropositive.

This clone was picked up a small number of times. The chain's CDR3 is CASSPPAPGGDTQYF. DNA of the CDR3: TGTGCCAGCTCACCACCCGCTCCCGGAGGAGATACGCAGTATTTT. This chain connects TRBV18 to TRBJ2-3; TRBD2 might be the D (5 bases). CDR3 length: 15 residues. Germline values: CDR1 KGHSH, CDR2 LQKENI. V lost 0 bases, J lost 5 bases, and 12 bases lay in between.

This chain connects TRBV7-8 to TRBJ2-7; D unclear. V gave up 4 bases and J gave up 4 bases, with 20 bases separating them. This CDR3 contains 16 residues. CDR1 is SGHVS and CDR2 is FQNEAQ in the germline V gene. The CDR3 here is CASSSRVGRSNYEQYF. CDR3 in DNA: TGTGCCAGCAGCTCCAGAGTCGGCAGGTCAAATTACGAGCAGTACTTC. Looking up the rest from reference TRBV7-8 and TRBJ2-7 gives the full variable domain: GAGVSQSPRYKVAKRGQDVALRCDPISGHVSLFWYQQALGQGPEFLTYFQNEAQLDKSGLPSDRFFAERPEGSVSTLKIQRTQQEDSAVYLCASSSRVGRSNYEQYFGPGTRLTVT.

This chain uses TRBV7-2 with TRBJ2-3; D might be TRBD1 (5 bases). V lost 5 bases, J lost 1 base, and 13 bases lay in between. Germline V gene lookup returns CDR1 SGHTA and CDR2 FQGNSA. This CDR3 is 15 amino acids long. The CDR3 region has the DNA TGTGCCAGCAGCGGCTGGACAAGCGGCACAGATACGCAGTATTTT. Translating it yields CASSGWTSGTDTQYF.

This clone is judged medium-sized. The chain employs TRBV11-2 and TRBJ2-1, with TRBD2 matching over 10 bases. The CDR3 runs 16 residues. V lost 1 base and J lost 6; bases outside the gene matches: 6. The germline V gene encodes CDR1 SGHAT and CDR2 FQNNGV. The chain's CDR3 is CASSLAPGLALNEQFF. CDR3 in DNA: TGTGCCAGCAGCTTAGCTCCGGGACTAGCGCTCAATGAGCAGTTCTTC.

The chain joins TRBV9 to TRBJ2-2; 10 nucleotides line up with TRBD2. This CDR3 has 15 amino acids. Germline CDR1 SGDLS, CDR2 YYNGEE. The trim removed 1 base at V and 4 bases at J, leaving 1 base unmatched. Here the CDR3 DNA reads TGTGCCAGCAGCGTACTAGCGGGAGCCACCGGGGAGCTGTTTTTT. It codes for CASSVLAGATGELFF.

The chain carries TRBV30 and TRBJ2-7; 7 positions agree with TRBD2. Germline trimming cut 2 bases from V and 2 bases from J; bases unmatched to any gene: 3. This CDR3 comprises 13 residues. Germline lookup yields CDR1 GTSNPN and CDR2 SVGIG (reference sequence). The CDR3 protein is CAWSFAGAYEQYF. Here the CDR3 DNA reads TGTGCCTGGAGTTTTGCGGGGGCCTACGAGCAGTACTTC. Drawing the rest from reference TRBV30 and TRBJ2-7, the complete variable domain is SQTIHQWPATLVQPVGSPLSLECTVEGTSNPNLYWYRQAAGRGLQLLFYSVGIGQISSEVPQNLSASRPQDRQFILSSKKLLLSDSGFYLCAWSFAGAYEQYFGPGTRLTVT.

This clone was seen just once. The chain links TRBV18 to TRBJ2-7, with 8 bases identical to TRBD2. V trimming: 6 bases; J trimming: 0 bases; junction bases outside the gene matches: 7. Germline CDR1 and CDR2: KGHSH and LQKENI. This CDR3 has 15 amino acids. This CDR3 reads CASSSGGASSYEQYF. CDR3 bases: TGTGCCAGCTCGTCGGGGGGGGCCAGCTCCTACGAGCAGTACTTC.

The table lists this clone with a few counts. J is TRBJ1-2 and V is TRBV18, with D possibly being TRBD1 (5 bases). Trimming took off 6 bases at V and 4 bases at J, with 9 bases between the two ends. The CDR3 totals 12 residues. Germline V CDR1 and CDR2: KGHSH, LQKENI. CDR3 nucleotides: TGTGCCAGCTCTCCCGACAGCTATGGCTACACCTTC. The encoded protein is CASSPDSYGYTF.

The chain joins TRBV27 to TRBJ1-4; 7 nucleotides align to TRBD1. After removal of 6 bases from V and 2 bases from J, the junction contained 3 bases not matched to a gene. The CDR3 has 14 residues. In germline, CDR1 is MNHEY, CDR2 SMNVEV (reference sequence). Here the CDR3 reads CASRQGYTNEKLFF. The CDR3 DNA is TGTGCCAGCAGACAGGGGTACACTAATGAAAAACTGTTTTTT.

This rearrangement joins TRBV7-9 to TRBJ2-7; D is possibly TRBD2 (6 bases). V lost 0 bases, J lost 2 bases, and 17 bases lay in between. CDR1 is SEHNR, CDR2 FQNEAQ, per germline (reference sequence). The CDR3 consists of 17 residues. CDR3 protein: CASSLASGGNSPYEQYF. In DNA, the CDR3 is TGTGCCAGCAGCTTAGCTTCGGGCGGGAACTCCCCCTACGAGCAGTACTTC. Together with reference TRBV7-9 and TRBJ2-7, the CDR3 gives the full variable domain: DTGVSQNPRHKITKRGQNVTFRCDPISEHNRLYWYRQTLGQGPEFLTYFQNEAQLEKSRLLSDRFSAERPKGSFSTLEIQRTEQGDSAMYLCASSLASGGNSPYEQYFGPGTRLTVT.

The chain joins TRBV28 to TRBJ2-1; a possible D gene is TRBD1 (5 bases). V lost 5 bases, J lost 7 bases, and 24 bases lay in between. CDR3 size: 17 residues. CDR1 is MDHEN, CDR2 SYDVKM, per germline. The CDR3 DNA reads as TGTGCCAGCAGTCCCGGATATCAGACTGGGAAGGGGAATGAGCAGTTCTTC. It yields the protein CASSPGYQTGKGNEQFF.

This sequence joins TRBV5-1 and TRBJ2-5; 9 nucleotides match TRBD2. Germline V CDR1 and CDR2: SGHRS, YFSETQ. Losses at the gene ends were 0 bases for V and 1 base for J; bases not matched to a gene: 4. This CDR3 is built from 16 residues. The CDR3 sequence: CASSLGASGTQETQYF. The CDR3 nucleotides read TGCGCCAGCAGCTTGGGGGCTAGCGGGACCCAAGAGACCCAGTACTTC.

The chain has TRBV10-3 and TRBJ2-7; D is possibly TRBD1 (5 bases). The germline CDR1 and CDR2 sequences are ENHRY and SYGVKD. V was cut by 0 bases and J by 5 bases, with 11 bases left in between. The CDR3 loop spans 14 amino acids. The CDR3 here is CAISESRQLHEQYF. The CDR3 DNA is TGTGCCATCAGTGAGTCGAGACAGTTACACGAGCAGTACTTC.

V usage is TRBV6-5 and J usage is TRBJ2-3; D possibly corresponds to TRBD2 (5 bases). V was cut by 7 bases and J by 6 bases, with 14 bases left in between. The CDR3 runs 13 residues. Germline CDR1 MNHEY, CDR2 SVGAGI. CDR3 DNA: TGTGCCAGCACCGCACCGGGATCGGATACGCAGTATTTT. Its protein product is CASTAPGSDTQYF.

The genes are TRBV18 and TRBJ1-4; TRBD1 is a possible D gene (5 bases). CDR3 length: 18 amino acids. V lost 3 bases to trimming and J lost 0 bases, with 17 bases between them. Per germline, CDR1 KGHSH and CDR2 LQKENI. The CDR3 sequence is CASSPESPGTATNEKLFF. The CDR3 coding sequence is TGTGCCAGCTCACCGGAATCGCCCGGGACTGCAACTAATGAAAAACTGTTTTTT.

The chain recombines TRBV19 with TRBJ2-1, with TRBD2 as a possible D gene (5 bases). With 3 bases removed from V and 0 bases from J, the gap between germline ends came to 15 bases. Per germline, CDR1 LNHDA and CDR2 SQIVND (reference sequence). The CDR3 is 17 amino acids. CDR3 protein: CASSMAVGGGSYNEQFF. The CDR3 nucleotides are TGTGCCAGTAGTATGGCTGTTGGCGGAGGCTCCTACAATGAGCAGTTCTTC.

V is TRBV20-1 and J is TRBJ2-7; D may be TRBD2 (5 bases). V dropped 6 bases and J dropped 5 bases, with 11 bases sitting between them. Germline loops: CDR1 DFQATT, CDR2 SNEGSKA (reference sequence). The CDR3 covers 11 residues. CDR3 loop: CSADTRDEQYF. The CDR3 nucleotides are TGCAGTGCAGATACTAGAGACGAGCAGTACTTC.